The T cell receptor delta chain under discussion was sequenced for a study of γδ T cells in repeated Plasmodium falciparum infection. Study information: Donors had four controlled P. falciparum NF54 infections over roughly 600 days. Sampling occurred at baseline, pre-infection for selected infections, and 21 days post-infection. General study results and limits: One small rural Malian village, predominantly a single ethnic group, supplied the cohort.

Vgamma9/Vdelta2+ and Vdelta2-negative gammadelta T cells were flow-sorted from PBMC for bulk sequencing. Regarding this clone: Antigen specificity is unknown. This probably arose from a read error, given a far larger clone one base away. Distinct nucleotide sequences in the sample also encode this CDR3.

TCRdb reapplied CATT to the multiplex PCR reads. The data contain under 65,000 delta-chain clones, 1.5% to 2% of them singletons. There are 18 residues in the CDR3. Per germline, CDR1 TSWWSYY and CDR2 QGS. The receptor was isolated from a pool of human donors (malaria-infected and uninfected, not separated). This chain connects TRDV1 to TRDJ1; 10 bases align to TRDD3. Sequencing was carried out using gamma-delta T cells from blood. CDR3: CALGEKIGGYKYTDKLIF. The CDR3 coding sequence is TGTGCTCTTGGGGAAAAAATTGGGGGATACAAGTACACCGATAAACTCATCTTC.